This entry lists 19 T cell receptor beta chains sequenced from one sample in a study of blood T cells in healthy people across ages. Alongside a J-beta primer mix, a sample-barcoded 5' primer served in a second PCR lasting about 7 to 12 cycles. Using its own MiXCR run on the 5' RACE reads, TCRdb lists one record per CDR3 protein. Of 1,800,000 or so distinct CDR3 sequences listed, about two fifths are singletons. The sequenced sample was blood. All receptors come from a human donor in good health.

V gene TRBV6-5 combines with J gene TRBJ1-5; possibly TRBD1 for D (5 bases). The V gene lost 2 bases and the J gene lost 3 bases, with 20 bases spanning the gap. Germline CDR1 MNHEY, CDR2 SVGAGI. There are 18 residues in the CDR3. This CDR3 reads CASSYEEGWLTDNQPQHF. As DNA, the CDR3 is TGTGCCAGCAGTTACGAGGAGGGGTGGCTCACCGACAATCAGCCCCAGCATTTT.

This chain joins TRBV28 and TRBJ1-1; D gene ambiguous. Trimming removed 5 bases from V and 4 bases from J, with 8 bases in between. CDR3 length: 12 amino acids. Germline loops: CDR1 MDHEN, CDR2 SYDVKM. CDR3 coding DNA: TGTGCCAGCAGTATTACGACCACTGAAGCTTTCTTT. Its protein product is CASSITTTEAFF.

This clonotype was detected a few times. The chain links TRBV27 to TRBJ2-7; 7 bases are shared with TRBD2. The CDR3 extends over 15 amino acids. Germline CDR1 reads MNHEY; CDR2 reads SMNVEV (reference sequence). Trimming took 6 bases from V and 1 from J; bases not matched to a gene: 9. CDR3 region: CASRFLAGVSYEQYF. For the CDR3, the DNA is TGTGCCAGCAGATTTCTTGCGGGGGTATCCTACGAGCAGTACTTC.

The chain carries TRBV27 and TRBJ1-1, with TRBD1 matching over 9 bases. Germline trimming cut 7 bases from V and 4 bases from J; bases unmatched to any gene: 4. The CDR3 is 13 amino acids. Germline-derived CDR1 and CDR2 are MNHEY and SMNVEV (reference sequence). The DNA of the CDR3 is TGTGCCAGCACCGGACAGGGGACCACTGAAGCTTTCTTT. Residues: CASTGQGTTEAFF.

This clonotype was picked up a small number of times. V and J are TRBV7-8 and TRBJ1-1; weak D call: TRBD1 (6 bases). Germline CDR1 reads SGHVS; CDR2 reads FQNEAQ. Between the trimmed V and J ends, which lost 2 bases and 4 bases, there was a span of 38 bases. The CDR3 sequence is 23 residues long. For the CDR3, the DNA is TGTGCCAGCAGCTTAAAAATTCAGGGATTACAAATTCAGGTGGGGGCCTACGGCACTGAAGCTTTCTTT. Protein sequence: CASSLKIQGLQIQVGAYGTEAFF. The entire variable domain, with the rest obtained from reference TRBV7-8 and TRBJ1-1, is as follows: GAGVSQSPRYKVAKRGQDVALRCDPISGHVSLFWYQQALGQGPEFLTYFQNEAQLDKSGLPSDRFFAERPEGSVSTLKIQRTQQEDSAVYLCASSLKIQGLQIQVGAYGTEAFFGQGTRLTVV.

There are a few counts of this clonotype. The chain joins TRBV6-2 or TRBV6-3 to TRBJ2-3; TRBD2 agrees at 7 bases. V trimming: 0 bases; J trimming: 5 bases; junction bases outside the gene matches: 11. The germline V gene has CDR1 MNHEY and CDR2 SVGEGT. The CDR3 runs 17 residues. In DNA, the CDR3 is TGTGCCAGCAGTTACTCTGGACTAGAGGTGTTCGGAGATACGCAGTATTTT. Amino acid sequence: CASSYSGLEVFGDTQYF.

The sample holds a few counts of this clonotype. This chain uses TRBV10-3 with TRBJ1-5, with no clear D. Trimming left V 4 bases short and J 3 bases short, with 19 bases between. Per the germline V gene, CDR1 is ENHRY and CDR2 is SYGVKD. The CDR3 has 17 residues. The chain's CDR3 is CAISGAAGSGHNQPQHF. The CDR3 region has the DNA TGTGCCATCAGTGGAGCGGCGGGTAGCGGTCACAATCAGCCCCAGCATTTT.

The CDR3 reads CSAVPGTSGFWETQYF. For the CDR3, the DNA is TGCAGTGCCGTACCCGGGACTAGCGGGTTTTGGGAGACCCAGTACTTC. V is TRBV20-1 and J is TRBJ2-5; TRBD2 matches at 12 bases. Germline CDR1 and CDR2: DFQATT and SNEGSKA (reference sequence). V was clipped by 6 bases and J by 5 bases; unmatched bases: 13. The CDR3 is made up of 16 amino acids.

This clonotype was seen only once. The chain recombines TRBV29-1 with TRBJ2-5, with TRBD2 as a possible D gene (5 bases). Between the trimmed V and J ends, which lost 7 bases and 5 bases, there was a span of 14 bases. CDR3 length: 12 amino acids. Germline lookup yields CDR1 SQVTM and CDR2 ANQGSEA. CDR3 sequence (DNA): TGCAGCGCGTCTATTGAGCGGGAGACCCAGTACTTC. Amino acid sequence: CSASIERETQYF.

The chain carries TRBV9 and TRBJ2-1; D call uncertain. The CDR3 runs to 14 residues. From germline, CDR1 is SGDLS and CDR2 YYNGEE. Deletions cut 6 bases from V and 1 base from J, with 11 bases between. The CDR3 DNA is TGTGCCAGCAATATTCCGGGTTCCTACAATGAGCAGTTCTTC. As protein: CASNIPGSYNEQFF.

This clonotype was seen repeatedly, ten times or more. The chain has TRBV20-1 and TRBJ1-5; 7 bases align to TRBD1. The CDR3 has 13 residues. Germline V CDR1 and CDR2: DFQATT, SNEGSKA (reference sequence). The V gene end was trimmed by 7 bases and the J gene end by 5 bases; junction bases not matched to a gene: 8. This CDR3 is CSVTRGRDQPQHF. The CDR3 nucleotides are TGCAGTGTCACCAGGGGGAGGGATCAGCCCCAGCATTTT.

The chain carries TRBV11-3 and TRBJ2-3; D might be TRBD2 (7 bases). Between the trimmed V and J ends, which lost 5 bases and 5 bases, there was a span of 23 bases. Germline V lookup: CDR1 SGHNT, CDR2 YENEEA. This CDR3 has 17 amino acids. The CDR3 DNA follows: TGTGCCAGCAGCCCGACGGTCACTAGCGTCAGGGGAGATACGCAGTATTTT. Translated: CASSPTVTSVRGDTQYF.

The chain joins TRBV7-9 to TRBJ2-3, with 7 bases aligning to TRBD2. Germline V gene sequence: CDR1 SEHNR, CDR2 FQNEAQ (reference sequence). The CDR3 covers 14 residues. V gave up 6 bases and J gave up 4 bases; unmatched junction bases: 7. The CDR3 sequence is CASSVRGEADTQYF. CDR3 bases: TGTGCCAGCAGTGTCCGGGGGGAAGCAGATACGCAGTATTTT.

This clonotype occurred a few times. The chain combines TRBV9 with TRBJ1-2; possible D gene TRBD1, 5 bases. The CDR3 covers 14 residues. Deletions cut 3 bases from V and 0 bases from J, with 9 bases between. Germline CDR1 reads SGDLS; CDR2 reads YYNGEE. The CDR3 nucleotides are TGTGCCAGCAGCGATTCGACAGCTAACTATGGCTACACCTTC. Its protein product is CASSDSTANYGYTF.

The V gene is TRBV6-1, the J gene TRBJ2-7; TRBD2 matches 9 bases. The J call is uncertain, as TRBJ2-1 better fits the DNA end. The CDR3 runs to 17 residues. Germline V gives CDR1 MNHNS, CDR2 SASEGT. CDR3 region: CASSPLPSGESSYEQFF. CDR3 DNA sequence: TGTGCCAGCAGTCCCCTCCCTAGCGGGGAGAGCTCCTACGAGCAGTTCTTC.

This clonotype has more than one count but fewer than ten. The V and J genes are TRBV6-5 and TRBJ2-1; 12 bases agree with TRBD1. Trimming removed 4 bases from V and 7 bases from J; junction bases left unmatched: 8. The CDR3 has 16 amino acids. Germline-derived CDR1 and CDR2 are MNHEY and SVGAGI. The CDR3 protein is CASSSLGTGGRNEQFF. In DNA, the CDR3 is TGTGCCAGCAGTTCTCTCGGGACAGGGGGCAGGAATGAGCAGTTCTTC.

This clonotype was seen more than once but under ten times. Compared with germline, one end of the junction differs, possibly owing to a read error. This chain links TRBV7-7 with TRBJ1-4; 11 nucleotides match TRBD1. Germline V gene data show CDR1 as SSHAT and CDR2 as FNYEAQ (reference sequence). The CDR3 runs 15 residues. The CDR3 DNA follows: TGTGCTAGCAGCCTCGGGACAGGGGGACGAGAAAAACTGTTTTTT. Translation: CASSLGTGGREKLFF.

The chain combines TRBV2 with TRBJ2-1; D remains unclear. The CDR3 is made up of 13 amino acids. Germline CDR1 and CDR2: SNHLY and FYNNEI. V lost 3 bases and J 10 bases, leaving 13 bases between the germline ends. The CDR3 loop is CASSEWVDGEQFF. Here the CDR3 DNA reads TGTGCCAGCAGTGAGTGGGTCGACGGGGAGCAGTTCTTC.

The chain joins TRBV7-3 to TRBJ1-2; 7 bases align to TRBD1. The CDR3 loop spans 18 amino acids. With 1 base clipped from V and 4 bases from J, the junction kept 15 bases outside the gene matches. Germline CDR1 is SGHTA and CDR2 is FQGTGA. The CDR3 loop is CASSLMGSRQGTGYGYTF. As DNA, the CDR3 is TGTGCCAGCAGCTTAATGGGGTCAAGACAGGGAACCGGCTATGGCTACACCTTC.